The sequence of this T cell receptor (beta chain) was determined in a study of T cell changes during pregnancy in multiple sclerosis. The table came from immunoSEQ multiplex PCR; TCRdb's copy has only in-frame clones and leaves some out. The data show 100,000 or so clones, around 92% seen once. CDR1 is MNHEY, CDR2 SMNVEV, per germline (reference sequence). The CDR3 runs 16 residues. V lost 8 bases, J lost 3 bases, and 22 bases lay in between. The sequencing used peripheral blood, collected before pregnancy. This clonotype originated in a female donor with multiple sclerosis, enrolled in a pregnancy study. V usage is TRBV27 and J usage is TRBJ1-1, with a tentative D call TRBD1 (6 bases). CDR3 nucleotide sequence: TGTGCCAGCTTTATCCGGACACAGGGCATTTACACTGAAGCTTTCTTT. It yields the protein CASFIRTQGIYTEAFF.